This T cell receptor (beta chain) was recovered during a study of shared clonotypes between healthy human individuals. The method was immunoSEQ multiplex PCR; TCRdb's version includes in-frame clones alone and lacks a portion of them. The sample consists of about 450,000 clones, more than 75% of them appearing once. The CDR3 has 16 residues. CDR1 and CDR2 (germline): MNHNS, SASEGT. Trimming pared 4 bases from V and 0 bases from J, leaving 13 bases between. The specimen sequenced was PBMCs. This receptor was taken from a middle-aged woman in good health. Some clones in this sample may be carry-over from other donors' samples. The chain uses TRBV6-1 and TRBJ1-3; D possibly corresponds to TRBD1 (5 bases). As DNA, the CDR3 is TGTGCCAGCAGTGCCTCACAGGTCTCCTCTGGAAACACCATATATTTT. Amino acids: CASSASQVSSGNTIYF.